This T cell receptor beta chain came from a study of blood T cell repertoires in COVID-19. Study in general: Samples came from the United States, Italy and Spain, spanning acute and convalescent COVID-19. The analysed material was cDNA or gDNA that came from T cells, B-cell-depleted T cells, or PBMCs.

V gave up 6 bases and J gave up 4 bases, with 15 bases separating them. Germline CDR1 reads DFQATT; CDR2 reads SNEGSKA (reference sequence). The CDR3 spans 13 residues. Sequenced by immunoSEQ multiplex PCR; TCRdb stores in-frame clones only, minus some. The sample lists some 250,000 clones; over 70% were seen once. This clone was counted between two and nine times. Sequences were obtained from peripheral blood. This chain connects TRBV20-1 to TRBJ1-2; D is unresolved. The TCR comes from a man aged 40-55 years with acute or convalescent COVID-19. The CDR3 is CSASRLNSYGYTF. The CDR3 DNA is TGCAGTGCCAGTCGACTGAACTCCTATGGCTACACCTTC.